These 12 T cell receptor beta chains came from one sample sequenced in a study of OX40 agonist ivuxolimab in advanced cancers. TCRdb's copy holds only in-frame clones and misses some; the assay was immunoSEQ multiplex PCR. The repertoire holds about 37,000 clones, more than 85% seen once, with 0.5% to 0.65% in the top ten. The sample here was CD4+ or CD8+ T cells sorted from blood, taken in a trial of the OX40 agonist ivuxolimab. These receptor sequences come from an adult with an advanced solid tumor such as melanoma, head and neck, liver or kidney cancer.

In DNA, the CDR3 is TGTGCCAGCTCATCCGGAACGGGGGAAGATACGCAGTATTTT. This sequence encodes CASSSGTGEDTQYF. This rearrangement joins TRBV18 to TRBJ2-3; D possibly corresponds to TRBD2 (6 bases). The CDR3 runs 14 residues. V was pared by 5 bases and J by 5 bases, with 14 bases between. CDR1 and CDR2 from the germline V gene are KGHSH and LQKENI.

A note on this clone: This same CDR3 is encoded by further DNA sequences in the sample. The rearrangement uses TRBV5-1 and TRBJ1-1; D is possibly TRBD1 (5 bases). V lost 1 base and J 2 bases, leaving 6 bases between the germline ends. Germline lookup yields CDR1 SGHRS and CDR2 YFSETQ. The CDR3 consists of 13 residues. For the CDR3, the DNA is TGCGCCAGCAGCTTGACAGGAAACACTGAAGCTTTCTTT. Amino acid sequence: CASSLTGNTEAFF.

The gene calls are TRBV10-3 and TRBJ2-3; possibly TRBD1 for D (7 bases). CDR1 is ENHRY and CDR2 is SYGVKD in the germline V gene. The CDR3 length is 18 residues. The V end was cut by 0 bases, the J end by 2 bases, with 18 bases between. CDR3 amino acids: CAISESWLEGANTDTQYF. The CDR3 DNA is TGTGCCATCAGTGAGTCGTGGTTGGAGGGGGCCAACACAGATACGCAGTATTTT.

This chain joins TRBV5-1 and TRBJ2-5; 8 bases are shared with TRBD1. The CDR3 sequence is 14 residues long. The junction had 3 bases not matched to a gene; V was cut back by 4 bases and J by 1 base. Germline V CDR1 and CDR2: SGHRS, YFSETQ. CDR3 DNA: TGCGCCAGCAGCCAGGACAGGGCCCAAGAGACCCAGTACTTC. The encoded protein is CASSQDRAQETQYF.

V and J are TRBV4-1 and TRBJ1-2; D might be TRBD1 (6 bases). The CDR3 contains 17 residues. Germline loops: CDR1 MGHRA, CDR2 YSYEKL. The germline V and J ends were trimmed by 1 base and 8 bases, with 23 bases remaining between them. CDR3 in DNA: TGCGCCAGCAGCCAAGGATTAAAAGGCAGGGGCCCCGAGGGCTACACCTTC. It encodes CASSQGLKGRGPEGYTF.

V gene TRBV10-1 combines with J gene TRBJ1-5; 8 bases match TRBD1. The V gene end was trimmed by 4 bases and the J gene end by 6 bases; junction bases not matched to a gene: 2. CDR3 length: 13 residues. The germline gives CDR1 WNHNN, CDR2 SYGVQD (reference sequence). The CDR3 bases are TGCGCCAGCAGTGCAACAGGGGGTCAGCCCCAGCATTTT. Its protein is CASSATGGQPQHF.

The rearrangement joins TRBV11-2 to TRBJ2-3; D possibly matches TRBD1 or TRBD2 (5 bases each). The CDR3 extends over 15 amino acids. Per germline, CDR1 SGHAT and CDR2 FQNNGV. The ends were cut back, 6 bases at V and 5 bases at J, with 18 bases in the middle. The CDR3 nucleotides are TGTGCCAGCAGACTCATGGGACCCGGCGGAGATACGCAGTATTTT. Translation: CASRLMGPGGDTQYF.

This clone appeared a single time. The chain is built from TRBV6-6 and TRBJ1-3; the D is unclear. Germline V CDR1 and CDR2: MNHNY, SVGAGI (reference sequence). The V end was cut by 6 bases, the J end by 0 bases, with 15 bases between. The CDR3 totals 16 residues. The CDR3 sequence is CASRRGTSSSGNTIYF. The CDR3 region has the DNA TGTGCCAGCAGGAGAGGCACCTCCTCCTCTGGAAACACCATATATTTT.

The genes are TRBV27 and TRBJ2-1; 7 positions agree with TRBD1. The germline V gene has CDR1 MNHEY and CDR2 SMNVEV (reference sequence). The J segment lost 8 bases and the V segment lost 5 bases, leaving 6 bases of the junction unmatched. The CDR3 consists of 13 residues. For the CDR3, the DNA is TGTGCCAGCAGTCCAGACAGGGAACATGAGCAGTTCTTC. This sequence encodes CASSPDREHEQFF.

The rearrangement uses TRBV7-2 and TRBJ2-5; 10 bases fit TRBD1. The CDR3 runs to 15 residues. The V segment lost 3 bases and the J segment 3 bases; nucleotides outside the gene matches: 4. The germline V gene encodes CDR1 SGHTA and CDR2 FQGNSA. In DNA form, the CDR3 reads TGTGCCAGCAGCTTCGTAGGGACAGGGGAAGAGACCCAGTACTTC. The encoded protein is CASSFVGTGEETQYF.

This sequence joins TRBV2 and TRBJ2-3; D perhaps matches TRBD2 (7 bases). The CDR3 is made up of 16 amino acids. V gave up 6 bases and J gave up 1 base, with 17 bases separating them. Germline V gene data show CDR1 as SNHLY and CDR2 as FYNNEI. The CDR3: CASRRPEGGGTDTQYF. The CDR3 DNA sequence: TGTGCCAGCAGGCGCCCGGAGGGGGGGGGCACAGATACGCAGTATTTT. The variable domain in full, completed from reference TRBV2 and TRBJ2-3, reads EPEVTQTPSHQVTQMGQEVILRCVPISNHLYFYWYRQILGQKVEFLVSFYNNEISEKSEIFDDQFSVERPDGSNFTLKIRSTKLEDSAMYFCASRRPEGGGTDTQYFGPGTRLTVL.

The V gene is TRBV6-4, the J gene TRBJ1-1, with TRBD1 as a possible D gene (5 bases). The CDR3 has 14 residues. Per germline, CDR1 MRHNA and CDR2 SNTAGT. Between the trimmed V and J ends, which lost 7 bases and 3 bases, there was a span of 15 bases. CDR3 region: CASTTIGGDTEAFF. Here the CDR3 DNA reads TGTGCCAGCACCACAATTGGGGGGGACACTGAAGCTTTCTTT.